Given below is one TCR beta chain in context. The antigen is not known. CDR3 size: 12 residues. J gave up 7 bases and V 5 bases, and 4 bases lay outside the gene matches. CDR1 and CDR2 from the germline V gene are KGHSH and LQKENI. The sample originates from a study of CD4+ T cells in melanoma. Study conclusions and caveats: Reportedly, melanoma neoantigen-specific CD4+ T cells showed varied differentiation states. CD8+ T cell, macrophage and B cell function reportedly correlated with neoantigen-specific CD4+ T cells.

TCRdb's table, derived via immunoSEQ multiplex PCR, lists solely in-frame clones and lacks some. The sample records about 140,000 clones, about nine tenths being singletons. V is TRBV18 and J is TRBJ1-1, with 7 positions matching TRBD1. This receptor was identified in a human donor with melanoma. CDR3 loop: CASSAGTDEAFF. DNA of the CDR3: TGTGCCAGCTCAGCCGGGACAGATGAAGCTTTCTTT.